The 3 T cell receptor beta chains presented below share a single source sample, sequenced in a study of blood T cells in healthy people across ages. Using a J-beta primer mix together with a sample-barcoded 5' primer, a second PCR was run for roughly 7 to 11 cycles. One entry per CDR3 protein, called by TCRdb with MiXCR from the 5' RACE reads. The table has 1,800,000 or so distinct CDR3 sequences, about 39% seen once. The sample consisted of blood. The receptor source for this set is a human donor in good health.

The rearrangement uses TRBV7-2 and TRBJ2-4; D remains ambiguous. The J call is uncertain, as TRBJ2-7 better fits the DNA end. Looked up from germline, CDR1 is SGHTA and CDR2 is FQGNSA. CDR3 size: 14 residues. In DNA, the CDR3 is TGTGCCAGCAGCCTAATCCGATCACCCTACGAGCAGTACTTC. Translated: CASSLIRSPYEQYF.

J is TRBJ2-7 and V is TRBV28; D is undetermined. The V and J ends lost 8 bases and 4 bases respectively, with 9 bases between them. This CDR3 spans 11 amino acids. Per the germline V gene, CDR1 is MDHEN and CDR2 is SYDVKM. The CDR3: CASRSKYEQYF. As DNA, the CDR3 is TGTGCCAGCCGTTCCAAGTACGAGCAGTACTTC.

This chain joins TRBV4-3 and TRBJ2-3; D may be TRBD1 (6 bases). Per germline, CDR1 LGHNA and CDR2 YSLEER. Trimming shortened V by 1 base and J by 7 bases, and 15 bases separated the two germline ends. This CDR3 has 15 residues. In DNA form, the CDR3 reads TGCGCCAGCAGCCAAGGCAGGGGCATCCGGAATACGCAGTATTTT. It encodes CASSQGRGIRNTQYF.